The present T cell receptor beta chain was sequenced within a study of T-cell memory formation after mild COVID-19. Study at large: The TCR clusters were mostly specific to one donor.

V trimming: 1 base; J trimming: 0 bases; junction bases outside the gene matches: 1. Per the germline V gene, CDR1 is SGHTA and CDR2 is FQGNSA. The CDR3 loop spans 16 amino acids. Overall study findings and caveats: Certain responding clones were present in pre-infection memory, suggesting participation of cross-reactive memory. Later expanders leaned CD4+, whereas day 15 to 85 contracting clones were balanced CD4/CD8.

This clonotype turned up a few times. What it recognizes is unknown. 5'RACE primed at constant segments yielded TCR alpha and TCR beta cDNA libraries bearing sample barcodes and UMIs. From the 5' RACE reads, TCRdb called clonotypes with MiXCR, one entry per CDR3 protein. The sample records a few hundred thousand distinct CDR3 sequences, around a quarter being singletons. The sequence was obtained from an adult woman who had mild COVID-19 (a few samples of this study predate the infection). Cell type and time point are not known. This rearrangement joins TRBV7-2 to TRBJ2-2, with 8 bases that match TRBD1. The material sequenced was PBMCs or a T cell subset sorted from them (not recorded which). CDR3 bases: TGTGCCAGCAGCTTAGGGACAGGGACGAACACCGGGGAGCTGTTTTTT. Translation gives CASSLGTGTNTGELFF.